This section outlines one T cell receptor beta chain sequence together with its context. This entry comes from a study of graft-versus-host responses after intestinal transplantation. About the research overall: Multivisceral, liver-intestinal, or isolated intestinal transplants were given to recipients.

The CDR3 length is 13 residues. V lost 4 bases to trimming and J lost 6 bases, with 12 bases between them. Germline assignment: CDR1 MNHEY and CDR2 SMNVEV (reference sequence). Data came from immunoSEQ multiplex PCR; TCRdb stores just in-frame clones and leaves some out. The sample carries 13,000 to 15,000 clones, 55% to 75% recorded once. To release intraepithelial and lamina propria lymphocytes, the graft tissue was processed. The sequencing used ileum tissue, collected around 700 days after intestinal transplantation. The chain uses TRBV27 and TRBJ2-5; D may be TRBD1 (6 bases). The clonotype was recovered from a human patient who received an intestinal transplant, so some T cells may come from the graft donor. CDR3 in DNA: TGTGCCAGCAGTTCCAACAGGGAGAAGACCCAGTACTTC. Translated, it gives CASSSNREKTQYF.